This T cell receptor (beta chain) was captured by sequencing in a study of monozygotic twins with inflammatory bowel disease. Study-level points and caveats: Healthy twins showed more clonotype sharing with others than IBD patients, especially patients with disease activity.

The RNA usage for each TCR library was roughly 3,700 ng of total RNA. TCRdb re-called the 5' RACE reads and gives one entry per CDR3 protein, without DNA. The sample totals about 380,000 distinct CDR3 sequences; its top ten clones hold 2.5% to 3%. With regard to this clonotype: Its antigen is undetermined.

After skipping T cell sorting, the authors isolated total RNA from whole blood. The germline CDR1 and CDR2 sequences are KGHDR and SFDVKD. This CDR3 is built from 13 residues. The chain combines TRBV24-1 with TRBJ2-3; there is no DNA to check the TCRdb D call of TRBD2. Sequenced input: blood. The source is a human donor with ulcerative colitis or Crohn's disease, or a healthy co-twin of an affected twin (not recorded which). This CDR3 is CATRAAGIDTQYF.